A selection of T cell receptor beta chains follows, all from one sample in a study of T cell responses to AZD1222 COVID-19 vaccine. Sequenced by immunoSEQ multiplex PCR; TCRdb stores in-frame clones only, minus some. The sample has about 180,000 clones, 85% to 95% seen once. The source was peripheral blood, collected 28 days after the second AZD1222 dose. The receptors were gathered from an adult who received the AZD1222 COVID-19 vaccine. CDR3s include the opening cysteine and the closing phenylalanine or tryptophan. A D gene is named only where the DNA matches it firmly. Where a row states a size, it is once, few, many or the class of an expanded clone; other rows omit it.

CDR3 protein: CASSPGTSGIFNEQFF
CDR3 DNA: TGTGCCAGCAGCCCCGGGACTAGCGGGATCTTCAATGAGCAGTTCTTC
V gene: TRBV7-9
clone size: NA
D gene: TRBD2
J gene: TRBJ2-1

CDR3 protein: CASSLRRDRGETQYF
CDR3 DNA: TGTGCCAGCAGCTTACGCCGGGACAGGGGGGAGACCCAGTACTTC
V gene: TRBV7-2
clone size: NA
D gene: TRBD1
J gene: TRBJ2-5

CDR3 protein: CASSYPEDSNTEAFF
CDR3 DNA: TGTGCCAGCAGTTACCCCGAGGACAGCAACACTGAAGCTTTCTTT
V gene: TRBV6-5
clone size: NA
D gene: NA
J gene: TRBJ1-1

CDR3 protein: CASSWYREDEQYF
CDR3 DNA: TGTGCCAGCAGTTGGTACAGGGAGGACGAGCAGTACTTC
V gene: TRBV12-3/TRBV12-4
clone size: NA
D gene: NA
J gene: TRBJ2-7

CDR3 protein: CASSEDSGGEQFF
CDR3 DNA: TGTGCCAGCAGTGAAGATAGCGGGGGCGAGCAGTTCTTC
V gene: TRBV6-1
clone size: NA
D gene: TRBD2
J gene: TRBJ2-1

CDR3 protein: CASSIFGGLTKNIQYF
CDR3 DNA: TGTGCCAGTAGTATCTTCGGGGGCCTAACCAAAAACATTCAGTACTTC
V gene: TRBV19
clone size: NA
D gene: NA
J gene: TRBJ2-4

CDR3 protein: CASSHGLALSYEQYF
CDR3 DNA: TGTGCCAGCAGCCATGGACTAGCCTTATCGTACGAGCAGTACTTC
V gene: TRBV7-9
clone size: NA
D gene: TRBD2
J gene: TRBJ2-7

CDR3 protein: CASGTSGGARETQYF
CDR3 DNA: TGTGCTAGTGGTACTAGCGGGGGGGCCAGGGAGACCCAGTACTTC
V gene: TRBV12-5
clone size: NA
D gene: TRBD2
J gene: TRBJ2-5

CDR3 protein: CASSQVSGNTIYF
CDR3 DNA: TGTGCCAGCAGCCAAGTCTCTGGAAACACCATATATTTT
V gene: TRBV14
clone size: NA
D gene: NA
J gene: TRBJ1-3

CDR3 protein: CATSRDKSYGYTF
CDR3 DNA: TGTGCCACCAGCAGAGATAAGAGTTATGGCTACACCTTC
V gene: TRBV15
clone size: NA
D gene: NA
J gene: TRBJ1-2

CDR3 protein: CASSLAHPQGPKQFF
CDR3 DNA: TGTGCCAGCAGCTTAGCGCACCCACAGGGGCCGAAGCAGTTCTTC
V gene: TRBV7-9
clone size: NA
D gene: TRBD1
J gene: TRBJ2-1

CDR3 protein: CASSWATSLGQETQYF
CDR3 DNA: TGTGCCAGCAGCTGGGCGACCAGTTTAGGTCAAGAGACCCAGTACTTC
V gene: TRBV5-8
clone size: NA
D gene: NA
J gene: TRBJ2-5

CDR3 protein: CASSLSLTANEQFF
CDR3 DNA: TGTGCCAGCAGCTTATCGCTCACCGCCAATGAGCAGTTCTTC
V gene: TRBV7-3
clone size: once
D gene: NA
J gene: TRBJ2-1

CDR3 protein: CASSLASAVNEQFF
CDR3 DNA: TGCGCCAGCAGCTTGGCATCCGCGGTCAATGAGCAGTTCTTC
V gene: TRBV5-1
clone size: NA
D gene: NA
J gene: TRBJ2-1

CDR3 protein: CAWSEGLDQPQHF
CDR3 DNA: TGTGCCTGGAGTGAGGGGCTTGATCAGCCCCAGCATTTT
V gene: TRBV30
clone size: NA
D gene: NA
J gene: TRBJ1-5

CDR3 protein: CASSLRDRANGGYTF
CDR3 DNA: TGTGCCAGCAGCCTCAGGGACAGGGCCAATGGGGGCTACACCTTC
V gene: TRBV5-4
clone size: NA
D gene: TRBD1
J gene: TRBJ1-2

CDR3 protein: CASRRATNYGYTF
CDR3 DNA: TGTGCCAGCCGTCGGGCCACTAACTATGGCTACACCTTC
V gene: TRBV19
clone size: NA
D gene: NA
J gene: TRBJ1-2

CDR3 protein: CASSYGGLGETQYF
CDR3 DNA: TGTGCCAGCAGTTACGGGGGATTGGGCGAGACCCAGTACTTC
V gene: TRBV6-2/TRBV6-3
clone size: NA
D gene: NA
J gene: TRBJ2-5

CDR3 protein: CASSRTSGGGELFF
CDR3 DNA: TGTGCCAGCAGCCGGACTAGCGGCGGCGGGGAGCTGTTTTTT
V gene: TRBV7-3
clone size: NA
D gene: TRBD2
J gene: TRBJ2-2

CDR3 protein: CATSDKPSGRNYEQYF
CDR3 DNA: TGTGCCACCAGTGATAAGCCCTCGGGTCGGAACTACGAGCAGTACTTC
V gene: TRBV24-1
clone size: NA
D gene: NA
J gene: TRBJ2-7

CDR3 protein: CASSQEGGGADQPQHF
CDR3 DNA: TGTGCCAGCAGCCAAGAGGGTGGGGGCGCCGATCAGCCCCAGCATTTT
V gene: TRBV3-1/TRBV3-2
clone size: NA
D gene: NA
J gene: TRBJ1-5

CDR3 protein: CASSPFTGELFF
CDR3 DNA: TGTGCCAGCAGCCCCTTTACCGGGGAGCTGTTTTTT
V gene: TRBV3-1/TRBV3-2
clone size: NA
D gene: NA
J gene: TRBJ2-2

CDR3 protein: CASSPPGEGAYNEQFF
CDR3 DNA: TGTGCCAGCTCACCACCGGGGGAAGGTGCCTACAATGAGCAGTTCTTC
V gene: TRBV18
clone size: NA
D gene: NA
J gene: TRBJ2-1

CDR3 protein: CASSLSGGSYEQYF
CDR3 DNA: TGTGCCAGCAGTTTAAGCGGGGGCTCCTACGAGCAGTACTTC
V gene: TRBV6-2/TRBV6-3
clone size: NA
D gene: TRBD2
J gene: TRBJ2-7

CDR3 protein: CASSIGGGQYTEAFF
CDR3 DNA: TGTGCCAGTAGTATTGGGGGGGGTCAGTACACTGAAGCTTTCTTT
V gene: TRBV19
clone size: NA
D gene: NA
J gene: TRBJ1-1

CDR3 protein: CASSLELAPNYGYTF
CDR3 DNA: TGTGCCAGCAGCTTAGAATTGGCTCCAAACTATGGCTACACCTTC
V gene: TRBV7-9
clone size: NA
D gene: NA
J gene: TRBJ1-2